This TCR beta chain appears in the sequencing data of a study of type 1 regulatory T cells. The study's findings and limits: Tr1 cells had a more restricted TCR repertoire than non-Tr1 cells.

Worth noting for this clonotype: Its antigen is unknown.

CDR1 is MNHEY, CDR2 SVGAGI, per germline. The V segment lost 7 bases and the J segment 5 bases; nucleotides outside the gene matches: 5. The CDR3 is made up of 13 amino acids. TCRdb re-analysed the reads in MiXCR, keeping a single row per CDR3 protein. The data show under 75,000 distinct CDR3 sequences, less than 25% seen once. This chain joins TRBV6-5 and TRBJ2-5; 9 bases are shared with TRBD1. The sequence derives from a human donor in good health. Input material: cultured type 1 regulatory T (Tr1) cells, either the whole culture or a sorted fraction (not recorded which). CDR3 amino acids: CASTKTGGETQYF. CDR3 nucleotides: TGTGCCAGCACCAAAACAGGGGGCGAGACCCAGTACTTC.